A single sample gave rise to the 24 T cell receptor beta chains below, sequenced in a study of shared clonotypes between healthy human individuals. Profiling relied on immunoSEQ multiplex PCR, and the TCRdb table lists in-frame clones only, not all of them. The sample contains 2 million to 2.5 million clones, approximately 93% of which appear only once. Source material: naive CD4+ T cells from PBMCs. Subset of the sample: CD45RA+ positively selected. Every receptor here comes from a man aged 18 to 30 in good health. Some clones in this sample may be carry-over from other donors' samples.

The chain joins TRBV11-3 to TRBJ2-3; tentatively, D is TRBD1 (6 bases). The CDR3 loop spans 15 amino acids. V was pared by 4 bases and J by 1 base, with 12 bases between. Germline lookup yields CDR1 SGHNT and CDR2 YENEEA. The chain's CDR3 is CASSSGVYGTDTQYF. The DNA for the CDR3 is TGTGCCAGCAGCTCAGGGGTATATGGCACAGATACGCAGTATTTT.

The CDR3 spells CASSPNAGGKTGELFF. In nucleotides, the CDR3 is TGTGCCAGCAGCCCGAATGCGGGAGGAAAAACCGGGGAGCTGTTTTTT. V usage is TRBV5-4 and J usage is TRBJ2-2; 8 bases are shared with TRBD2. After removal of 4 bases from V and 5 bases from J, the junction contained 10 bases not matched to a gene. CDR1 is SGHNT and CDR2 is YYREEE in the germline V gene (reference sequence). This CDR3 region has 16 residues.

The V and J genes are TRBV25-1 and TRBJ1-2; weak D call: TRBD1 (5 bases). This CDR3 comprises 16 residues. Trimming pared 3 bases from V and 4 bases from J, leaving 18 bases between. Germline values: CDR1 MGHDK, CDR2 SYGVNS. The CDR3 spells CASSDPGGAAPYGYTF. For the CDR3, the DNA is TGTGCCAGCAGTGATCCCGGCGGGGCAGCACCCTATGGCTACACCTTC.

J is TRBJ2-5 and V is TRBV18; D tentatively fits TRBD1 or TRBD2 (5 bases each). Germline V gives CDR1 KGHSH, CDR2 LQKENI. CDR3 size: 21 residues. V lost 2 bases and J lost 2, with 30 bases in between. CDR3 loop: CASSPVSKRGWDPLSQETQYF. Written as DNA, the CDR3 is TGTGCCAGCTCACCAGTTTCGAAGAGGGGATGGGACCCTTTGTCTCAAGAGACCCAGTACTTC.

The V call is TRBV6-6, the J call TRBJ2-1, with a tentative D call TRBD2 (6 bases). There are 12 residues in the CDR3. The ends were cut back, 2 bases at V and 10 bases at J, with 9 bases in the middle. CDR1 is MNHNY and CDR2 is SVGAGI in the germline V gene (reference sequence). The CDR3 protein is CASSYPSEEQFF. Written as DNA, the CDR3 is TGTGCCAGCAGTTACCCTAGCGAAGAGCAGTTCTTC.

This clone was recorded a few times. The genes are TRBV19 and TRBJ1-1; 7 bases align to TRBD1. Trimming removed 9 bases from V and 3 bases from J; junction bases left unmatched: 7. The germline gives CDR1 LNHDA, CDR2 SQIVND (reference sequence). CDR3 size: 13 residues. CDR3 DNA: TGTGCCAGCCTGGACAGGCCTGACACTGAAGCTTTCTTT. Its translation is CASLDRPDTEAFF.

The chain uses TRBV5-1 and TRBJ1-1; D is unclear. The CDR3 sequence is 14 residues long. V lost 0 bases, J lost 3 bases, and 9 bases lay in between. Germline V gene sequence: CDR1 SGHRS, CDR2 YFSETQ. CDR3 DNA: TGCGCCAGCAGCTTGGCACAAGGTTACACTGAAGCTTTCTTT. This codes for CASSLAQGYTEAFF.

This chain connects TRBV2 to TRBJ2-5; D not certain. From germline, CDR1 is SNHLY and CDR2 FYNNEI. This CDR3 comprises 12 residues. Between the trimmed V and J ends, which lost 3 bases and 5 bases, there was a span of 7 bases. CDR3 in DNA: TGTGCCAGCAGTGAGATTGGGGAGACCCAGTACTTC. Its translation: CASSEIGETQYF.

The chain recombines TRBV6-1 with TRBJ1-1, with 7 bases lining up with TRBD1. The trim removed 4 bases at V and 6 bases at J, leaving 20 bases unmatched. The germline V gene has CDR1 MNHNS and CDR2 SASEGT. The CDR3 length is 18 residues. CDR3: CASSAFQLDRALSAEAFF. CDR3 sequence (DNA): TGTGCCAGCAGTGCTTTTCAGCTCGACAGGGCCCTTAGCGCTGAAGCTTTCTTT.

CDR3 protein: CASSPGGPLNTEAFF. In nucleotides, the CDR3 is TGTGCCAGCAGCCCCGGTGGGCCTCTGAACACTGAAGCTTTCTTT. This chain uses TRBV5-4 with TRBJ1-1; D call uncertain. Germline V CDR1 and CDR2: SGHNT, YYREEE (reference sequence). V was shortened by 4 bases and J by 0 bases, with 13 bases between the two germline ends. The CDR3 loop spans 15 amino acids.

The CDR3 coding sequence is TGTGCCAGCATCCACCGGGACAGGGGAAACACCATATATTTT. Protein: CASIHRDRGNTIYF. This chain joins TRBV6-1 and TRBJ1-3; 8 bases are shared with TRBD1. The CDR3 spans 14 residues. Germline values: CDR1 MNHNS, CDR2 SASEGT. V lost 7 bases to trimming and J lost 4 bases; unmatched junction nucleotides: 6.

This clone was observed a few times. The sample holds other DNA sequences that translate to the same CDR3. Here the CDR3 reads CASSLGQNYGYTF. The CDR3 nucleotides read TGTGCCAGCAGTCTGGGACAAAACTATGGCTACACCTTC. V usage is TRBV6-5 and J usage is TRBJ1-2; perhaps TRBD1 as D (6 bases). V was cut by 5 bases and J by 2 bases, with 9 bases left in between. Germline CDR1 and CDR2: MNHEY and SVGAGI. The CDR3 has 13 residues.

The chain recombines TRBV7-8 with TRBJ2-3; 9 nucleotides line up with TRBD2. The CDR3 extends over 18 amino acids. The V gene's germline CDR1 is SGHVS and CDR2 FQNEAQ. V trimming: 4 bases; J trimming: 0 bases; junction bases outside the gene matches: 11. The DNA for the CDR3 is TGTGCCAGCAGCTCCCCGGGGGCAGCGGGAGGAAGCACAGATACGCAGTATTTT. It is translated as CASSSPGAAGGSTDTQYF.

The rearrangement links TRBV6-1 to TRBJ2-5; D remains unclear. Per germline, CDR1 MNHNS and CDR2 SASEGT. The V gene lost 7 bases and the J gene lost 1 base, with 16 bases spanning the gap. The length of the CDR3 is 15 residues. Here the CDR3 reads CASIRNWGIQETQYF. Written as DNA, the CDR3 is TGTGCCAGCATTAGAAATTGGGGTATCCAAGAGACCCAGTACTTC.

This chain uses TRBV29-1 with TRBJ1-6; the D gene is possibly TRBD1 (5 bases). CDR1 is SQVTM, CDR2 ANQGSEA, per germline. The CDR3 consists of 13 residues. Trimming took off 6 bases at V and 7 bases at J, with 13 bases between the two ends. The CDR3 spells CSVRDRKNSPLHF. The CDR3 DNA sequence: TGCAGCGTCAGAGACAGAAAGAATTCACCCCTCCACTTT.

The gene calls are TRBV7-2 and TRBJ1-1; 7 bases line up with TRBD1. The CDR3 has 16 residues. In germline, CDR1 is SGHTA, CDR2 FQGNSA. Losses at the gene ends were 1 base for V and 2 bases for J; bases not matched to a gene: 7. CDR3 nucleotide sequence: TGTGCCAGCAGCTTAGTTCAGGGGGGTGGTAACACTGAAGCTTTCTTT. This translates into CASSLVQGGGNTEAFF.

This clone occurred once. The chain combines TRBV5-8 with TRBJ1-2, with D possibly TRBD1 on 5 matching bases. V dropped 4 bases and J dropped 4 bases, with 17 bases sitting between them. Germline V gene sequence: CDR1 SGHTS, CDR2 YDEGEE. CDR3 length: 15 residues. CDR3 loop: CASSPGTQAAYGYTF. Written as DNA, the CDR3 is TGTGCCAGCAGCCCCGGGACCCAGGCAGCCTATGGCTACACCTTC.

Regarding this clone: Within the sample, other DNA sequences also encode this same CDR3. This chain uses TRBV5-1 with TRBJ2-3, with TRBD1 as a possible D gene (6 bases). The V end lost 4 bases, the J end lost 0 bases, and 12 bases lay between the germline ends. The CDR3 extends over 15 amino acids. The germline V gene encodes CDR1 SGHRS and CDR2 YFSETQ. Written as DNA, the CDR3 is TGCGCCAGCAGCACCTCAGGGGCTAGCACAGATACGCAGTATTTT. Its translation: CASSTSGASTDTQYF.

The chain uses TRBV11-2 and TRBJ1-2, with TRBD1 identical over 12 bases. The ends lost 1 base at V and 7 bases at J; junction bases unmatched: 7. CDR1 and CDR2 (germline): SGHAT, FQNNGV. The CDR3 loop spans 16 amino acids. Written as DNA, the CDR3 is TGTGCCAGCAGCTTAGTCGGGACAGGGGGCTTAAGTGGCTACACCTTC. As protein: CASSLVGTGGLSGYTF.

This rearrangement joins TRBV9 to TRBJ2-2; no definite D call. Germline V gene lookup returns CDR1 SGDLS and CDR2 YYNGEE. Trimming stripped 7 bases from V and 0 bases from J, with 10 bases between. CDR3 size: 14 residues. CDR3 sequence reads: CASEPRANTGELFF. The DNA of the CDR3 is TGTGCCAGCGAGCCAAGGGCGAACACCGGGGAGCTGTTTTTT.

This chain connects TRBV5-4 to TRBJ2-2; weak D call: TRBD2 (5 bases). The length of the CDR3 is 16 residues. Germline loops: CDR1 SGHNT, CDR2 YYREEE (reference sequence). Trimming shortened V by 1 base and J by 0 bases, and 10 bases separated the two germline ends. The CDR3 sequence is CASSLLSGANTGELFF. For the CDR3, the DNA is TGTGCCAGCAGCTTGTTGAGCGGAGCGAACACCGGGGAGCTGTTTTTT.

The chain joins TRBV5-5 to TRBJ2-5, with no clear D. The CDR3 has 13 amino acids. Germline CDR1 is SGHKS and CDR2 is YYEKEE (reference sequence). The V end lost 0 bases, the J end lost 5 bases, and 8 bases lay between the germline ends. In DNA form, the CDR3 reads TGTGCCAGCAGCTTGGGAGGTCGGGAGACCCAGTACTTC. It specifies CASSLGGRETQYF.

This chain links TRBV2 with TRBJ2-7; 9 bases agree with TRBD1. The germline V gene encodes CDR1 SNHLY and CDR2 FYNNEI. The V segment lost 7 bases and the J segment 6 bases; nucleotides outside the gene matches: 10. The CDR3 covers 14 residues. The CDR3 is CASTAQTGGPEQYF. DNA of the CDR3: TGTGCCAGCACAGCCCAGACAGGGGGGCCCGAGCAGTACTTC.

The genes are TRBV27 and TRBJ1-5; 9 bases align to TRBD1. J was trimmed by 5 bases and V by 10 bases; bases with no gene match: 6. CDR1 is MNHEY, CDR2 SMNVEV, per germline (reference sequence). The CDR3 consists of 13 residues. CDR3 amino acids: CATKTGGDQPQHF. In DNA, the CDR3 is TGTGCCACCAAGACAGGGGGTGATCAGCCCCAGCATTTT.